Sequencing of this T cell receptor (beta chain) was carried out in a study of T cell repertoires in cytomegalovirus infection (dated by TCRdb to about 2019). In terms of the full investigation: Recently identified HLA-C-restricted CMV epitopes, whose presentation resists viral immunomodulation, were targeted by peptide stimulations together with well-studied HLA-B-restricted epitopes. Donor HLA type was relevant to the analysis, as public TCR beta signatures indicated carriage of CMV infection together with the matching HLA type.

This clonotype was seen just once. Its antigen is still unknown. Base qualities are not at hand, and no much larger clone is one base apart. A lone read offers only weak evidence. The germline V gene (reference sequence) sets CDR1 to DFQATT and CDR2 to SNEGSKA. There are 14 amino acids in the CDR3, from cysteine to phenylalanine inclusive. The only DNA kept is the CDR3, 42 bases in frame from the first base. V loses 0 bases of germline sequence and J loses 3 bases, and the interval between the two ends is 8 bases. Overall results and qualifications from the work: The ex vivo response was dominated by HLA-C-restricted CMV-specific TCR beta clonotypes, and the single most frequent clonotype in two of eight donors was supplied by these HLA-C-restricted clonotypes. Carriers of CMV infection plus the relevant HLA type were discriminated by the cumulative frequency of public TCR beta family members in the study cohort and in an independent roughly 340-donor cohort.

Sequencing used an Illumina HiSeq 1500. In TCRdb, the public reads were trimmed at Q25 with fastp and aligned with MiXCR, with productive beta chains retained. CDR3 protein sequences are deduplicated, and each keeps its most common genes and DNA. For this sample there are a few hundred thousand distinct CDR3 sequences; about 40% appear just once. The leading ten clones occupy more than 40% of the sample. The sample's treatment or condition, from its label and the paper: in vitro stimulation with specific CMV peptide epitopes to enrich CMV-specific T cells. This chain joins TRBV20-1 to TRBJ2-2; tentative D gene TRBD1, with 5 bases matching. The sequence was collected from a human donor in good health (CMV status not recorded). Some clones in this sample may be carry-over from other donors' samples. Sample: cultured PBMCs, taken from culture after CMV antigen stimulation. The DNA sequence follows: TGCAGTGCTAGAGAGGACACCTACACCGGGGAGCTGTTTTTT. Translated, this gives CSAREDTYTGELFF.